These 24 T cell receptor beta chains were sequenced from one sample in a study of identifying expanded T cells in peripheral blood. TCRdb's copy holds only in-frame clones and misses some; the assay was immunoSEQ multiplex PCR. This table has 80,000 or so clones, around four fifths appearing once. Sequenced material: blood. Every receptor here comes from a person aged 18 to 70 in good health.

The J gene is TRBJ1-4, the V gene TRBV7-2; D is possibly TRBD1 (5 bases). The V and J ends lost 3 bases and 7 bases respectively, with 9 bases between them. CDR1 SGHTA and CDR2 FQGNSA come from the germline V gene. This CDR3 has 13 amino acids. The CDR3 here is CASSFQGSEKLFF. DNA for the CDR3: TGTGCCAGCAGCTTTCAGGGAAGTGAAAAACTGTTTTTT.

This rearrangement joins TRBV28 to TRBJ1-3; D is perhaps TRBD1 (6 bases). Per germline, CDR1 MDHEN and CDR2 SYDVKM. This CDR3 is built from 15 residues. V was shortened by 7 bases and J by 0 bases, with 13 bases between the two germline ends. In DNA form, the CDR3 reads TGTGCCAGCAACAGGGCCCCATTCTCTGGAAACACCATATATTTT. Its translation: CASNRAPFSGNTIYF.

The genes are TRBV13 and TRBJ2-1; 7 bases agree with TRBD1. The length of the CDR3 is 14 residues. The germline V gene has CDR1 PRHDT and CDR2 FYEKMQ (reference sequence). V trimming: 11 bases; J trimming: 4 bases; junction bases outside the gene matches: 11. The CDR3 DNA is TGTGCCTGTGGGCCCGGGACAGCTTACAATGAGCAGTTCTTC. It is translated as CACGPGTAYNEQFF.

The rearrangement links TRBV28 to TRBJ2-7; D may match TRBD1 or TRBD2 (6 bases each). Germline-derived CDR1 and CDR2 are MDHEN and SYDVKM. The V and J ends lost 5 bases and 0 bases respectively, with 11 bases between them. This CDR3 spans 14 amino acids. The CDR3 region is CASSRGVGSYEQYF. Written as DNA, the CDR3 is TGTGCCAGCAGTAGGGGGGTAGGCTCCTACGAGCAGTACTTC.

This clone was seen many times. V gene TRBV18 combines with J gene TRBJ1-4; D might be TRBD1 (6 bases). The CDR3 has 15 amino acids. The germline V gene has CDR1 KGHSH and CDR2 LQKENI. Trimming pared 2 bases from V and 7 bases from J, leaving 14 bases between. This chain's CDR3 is CASSPGAGAAEKLFF. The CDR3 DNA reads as TGTGCCAGCTCACCAGGGGCAGGGGCGGCTGAAAAACTGTTTTTT.

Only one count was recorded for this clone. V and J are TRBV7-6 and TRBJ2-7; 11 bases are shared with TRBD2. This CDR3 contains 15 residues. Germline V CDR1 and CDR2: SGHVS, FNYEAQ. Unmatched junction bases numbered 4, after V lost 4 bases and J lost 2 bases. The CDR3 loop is CASSSGLADPYEQYF. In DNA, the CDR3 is TGTGCCAGCAGCTCGGGACTAGCGGATCCCTACGAGCAGTACTTC.

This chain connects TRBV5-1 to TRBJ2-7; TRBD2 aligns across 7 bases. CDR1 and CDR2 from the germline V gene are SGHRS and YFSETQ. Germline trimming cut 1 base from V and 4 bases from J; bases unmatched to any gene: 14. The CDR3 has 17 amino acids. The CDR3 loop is CASSLSLNWAGEYEQYF. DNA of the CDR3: TGCGCCAGCAGCTTGAGTCTAAACTGGGCGGGAGAGTACGAGCAGTACTTC.

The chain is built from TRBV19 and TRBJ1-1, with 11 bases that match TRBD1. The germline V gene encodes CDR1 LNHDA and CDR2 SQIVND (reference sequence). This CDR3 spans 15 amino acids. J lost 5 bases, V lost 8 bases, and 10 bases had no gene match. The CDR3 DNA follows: TGTGCCAGTCGGGACAGGGGGTTGGTATATACTGAAGCTTTCTTT. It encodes CASRDRGLVYTEAFF.

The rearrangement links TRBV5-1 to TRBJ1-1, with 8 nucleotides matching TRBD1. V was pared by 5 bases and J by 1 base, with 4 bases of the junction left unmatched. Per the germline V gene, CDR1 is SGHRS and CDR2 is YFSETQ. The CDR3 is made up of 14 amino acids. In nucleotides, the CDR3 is TGCGCCAGCAGAATTGGACAGGGGAACACTGAAGCTTTCTTT. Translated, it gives CASRIGQGNTEAFF.

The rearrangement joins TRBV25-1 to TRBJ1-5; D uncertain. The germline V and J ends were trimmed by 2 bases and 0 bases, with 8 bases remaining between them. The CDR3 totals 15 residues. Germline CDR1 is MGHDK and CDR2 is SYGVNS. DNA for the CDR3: TGTGCCAGCAGTGAAAGGCACAATAGCAATCAGCCCCAGCATTTT. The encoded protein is CASSERHNSNQPQHF.

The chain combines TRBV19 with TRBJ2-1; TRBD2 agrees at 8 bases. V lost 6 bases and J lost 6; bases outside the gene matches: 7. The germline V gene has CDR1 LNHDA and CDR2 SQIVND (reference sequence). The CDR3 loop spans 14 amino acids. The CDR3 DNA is TGTGCCAGTAGCGGGGGACTAGAAGGCAATGAGCAGTTCTTC. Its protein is CASSGGLEGNEQFF.

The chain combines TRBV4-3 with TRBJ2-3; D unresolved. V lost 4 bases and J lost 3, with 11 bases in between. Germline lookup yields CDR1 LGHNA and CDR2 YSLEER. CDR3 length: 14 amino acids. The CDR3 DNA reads TGCGCCAGCAGCCCGAGCCGGCTAACAGATACGCAGTATTTT. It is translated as CASSPSRLTDTQYF.

This CDR3 reads CASSQEDLGTSGSNTGELFF. CDR3 DNA: TGTGCCAGCAGCCAAGAAGATCTGGGGACTAGCGGGAGTAACACCGGGGAGCTGTTTTTT. The chain couples TRBV4-2 to TRBJ2-2; 14 bases match TRBD2. The CDR3 length is 20 residues. V gave up 0 bases and J gave up 2 bases; unmatched junction bases: 8. Germline assignment: CDR1 LGHNA and CDR2 YNFKEQ.

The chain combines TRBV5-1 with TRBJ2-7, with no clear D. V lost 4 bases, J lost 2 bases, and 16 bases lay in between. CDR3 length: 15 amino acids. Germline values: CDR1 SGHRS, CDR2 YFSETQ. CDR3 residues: CASSPLSGQAYEQYF. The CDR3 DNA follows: TGCGCCAGCAGCCCGTTGAGTGGGCAAGCCTACGAGCAGTACTTC.

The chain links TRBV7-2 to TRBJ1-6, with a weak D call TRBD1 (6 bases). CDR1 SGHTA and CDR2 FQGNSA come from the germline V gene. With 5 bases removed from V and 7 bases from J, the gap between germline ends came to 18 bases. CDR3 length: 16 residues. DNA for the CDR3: TGTGCCAGCAGCCCCCTGGCTCGGACAGTAAATTCACCCCTCCACTTT. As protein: CASSPLARTVNSPLHF.

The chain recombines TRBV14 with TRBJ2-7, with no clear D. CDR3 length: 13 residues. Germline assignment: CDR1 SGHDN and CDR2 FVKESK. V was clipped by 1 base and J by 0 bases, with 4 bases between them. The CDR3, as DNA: TGTGCCAGCAGCCAAGTCCTCTCCTACGAGCAGTACTTC. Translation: CASSQVLSYEQYF.

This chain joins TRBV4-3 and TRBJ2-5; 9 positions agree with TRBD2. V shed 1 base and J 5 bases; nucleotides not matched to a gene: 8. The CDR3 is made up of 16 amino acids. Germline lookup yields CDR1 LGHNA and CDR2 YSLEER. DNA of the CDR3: TGCGCCAGCAGCCAAGGAGGGGCGGGAGGGCCGGAGACCCAGTACTTC. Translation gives CASSQGGAGGPETQYF.

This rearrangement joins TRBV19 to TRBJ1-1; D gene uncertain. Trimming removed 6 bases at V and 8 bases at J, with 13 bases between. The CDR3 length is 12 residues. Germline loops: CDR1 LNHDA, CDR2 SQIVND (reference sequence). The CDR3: CASRGTAREAFF. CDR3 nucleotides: TGTGCCAGTAGGGGCACCGCCAGAGAAGCTTTCTTT.

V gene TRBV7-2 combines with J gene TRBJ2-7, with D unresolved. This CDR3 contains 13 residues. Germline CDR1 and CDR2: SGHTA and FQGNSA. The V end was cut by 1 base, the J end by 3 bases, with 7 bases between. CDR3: CASSLVMGYEQYF. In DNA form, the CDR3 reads TGTGCCAGCAGCTTAGTGATGGGCTACGAGCAGTACTTC. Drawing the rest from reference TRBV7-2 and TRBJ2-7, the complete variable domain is GAGVSQSPSNKVTEKGKDVELRCDPISGHTALYWYRQSLGQGLEFLIYFQGNSAPDKSGLPSDRFSAERTGGSVSTLTIQRTQQEDSAVYLCASSLVMGYEQYFGPGTRLTVT.

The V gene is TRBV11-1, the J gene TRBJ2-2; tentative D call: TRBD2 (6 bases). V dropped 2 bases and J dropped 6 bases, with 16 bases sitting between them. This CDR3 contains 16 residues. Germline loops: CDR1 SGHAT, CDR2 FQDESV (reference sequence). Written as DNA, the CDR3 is TGTGCCAGCAGCTTACTGGCGCAAGGAGGGTCCGGGGAGCTGTTTTTT. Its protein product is CASSLLAQGGSGELFF.

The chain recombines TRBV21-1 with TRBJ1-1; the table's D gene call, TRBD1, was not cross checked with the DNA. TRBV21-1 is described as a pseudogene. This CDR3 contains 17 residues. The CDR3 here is CASSRDRVGACETEAFF. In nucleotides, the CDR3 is TGTGCCAGCAGCAGGGACAGGGTGGGAGCCTGCGAGACTGAAGCTTTCTTT.

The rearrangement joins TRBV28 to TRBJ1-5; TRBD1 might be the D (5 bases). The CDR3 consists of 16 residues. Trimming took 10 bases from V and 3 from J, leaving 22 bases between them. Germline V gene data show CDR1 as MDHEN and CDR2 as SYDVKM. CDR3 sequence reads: CATLPRGVRNNQPQHF. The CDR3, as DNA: TGTGCCACCTTACCGCGGGGCGTAAGGAACAATCAGCCCCAGCATTTT.

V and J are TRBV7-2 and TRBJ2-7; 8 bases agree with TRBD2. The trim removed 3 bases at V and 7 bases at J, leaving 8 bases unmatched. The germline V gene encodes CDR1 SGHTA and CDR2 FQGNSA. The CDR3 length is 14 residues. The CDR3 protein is CASSLTAGVGEQYF. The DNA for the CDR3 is TGTGCCAGCAGCTTGACAGCGGGAGTGGGGGAGCAGTACTTC.

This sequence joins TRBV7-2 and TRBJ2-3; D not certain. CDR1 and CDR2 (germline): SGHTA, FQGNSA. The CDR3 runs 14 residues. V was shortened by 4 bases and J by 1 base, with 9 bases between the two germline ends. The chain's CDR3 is CASSSGVGTDTQYF. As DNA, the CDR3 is TGTGCCAGCAGCTCCGGAGTTGGCACAGATACGCAGTATTTT.